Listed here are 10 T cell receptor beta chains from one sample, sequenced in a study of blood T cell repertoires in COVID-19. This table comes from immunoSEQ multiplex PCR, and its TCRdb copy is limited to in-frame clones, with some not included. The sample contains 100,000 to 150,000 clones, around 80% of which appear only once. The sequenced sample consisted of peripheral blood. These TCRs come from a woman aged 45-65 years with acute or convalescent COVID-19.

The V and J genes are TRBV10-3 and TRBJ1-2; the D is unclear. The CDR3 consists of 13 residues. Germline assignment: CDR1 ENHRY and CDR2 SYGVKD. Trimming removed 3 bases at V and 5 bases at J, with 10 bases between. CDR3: CAISDNRSYGYTF. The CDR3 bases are TGTGCCATCAGTGATAACAGAAGTTATGGCTACACCTTC.

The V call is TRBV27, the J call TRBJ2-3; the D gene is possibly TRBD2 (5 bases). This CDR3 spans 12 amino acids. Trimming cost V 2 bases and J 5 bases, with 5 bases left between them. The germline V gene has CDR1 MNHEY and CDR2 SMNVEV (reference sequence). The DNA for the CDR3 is TGTGCCAGCAGTTTAGAGGGAGATACGCAGTATTTT. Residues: CASSLEGDTQYF.

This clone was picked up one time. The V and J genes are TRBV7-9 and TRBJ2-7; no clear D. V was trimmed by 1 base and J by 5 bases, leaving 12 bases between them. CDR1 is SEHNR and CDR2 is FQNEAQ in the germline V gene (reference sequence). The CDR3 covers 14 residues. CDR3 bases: TGTGCCAGCAGCTTAGATTCGGGTACCGACGAGCAGTACTTC. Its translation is CASSLDSGTDEQYF.

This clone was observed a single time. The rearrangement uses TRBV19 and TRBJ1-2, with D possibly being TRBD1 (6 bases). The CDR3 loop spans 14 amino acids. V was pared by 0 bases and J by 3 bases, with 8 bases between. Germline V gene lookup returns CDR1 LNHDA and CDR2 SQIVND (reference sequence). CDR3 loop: CASSIDRGYYGYTF. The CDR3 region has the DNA TGTGCCAGTAGTATAGACAGGGGTTACTATGGCTACACCTTC.

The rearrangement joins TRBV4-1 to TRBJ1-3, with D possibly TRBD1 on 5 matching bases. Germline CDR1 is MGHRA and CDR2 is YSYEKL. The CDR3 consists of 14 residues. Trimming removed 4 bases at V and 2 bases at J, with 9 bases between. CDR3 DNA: TGCGCCAGCAGCCCGGACAATCCTGGAAACACCATATATTTT. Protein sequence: CASSPDNPGNTIYF.

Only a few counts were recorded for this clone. CDR3 nucleotides: TGTGCCAGTAGTAGCGACAGGGGGCGAGGCTACACCTTC. It is translated as CASSSDRGRGYTF. The chain is built from TRBV19 and TRBJ1-2, with 10 bases that match TRBD1. Trimming removed 4 bases from V and 8 bases from J; junction bases left unmatched: 4. The CDR3 has 13 amino acids. The germline gives CDR1 LNHDA, CDR2 SQIVND (reference sequence).

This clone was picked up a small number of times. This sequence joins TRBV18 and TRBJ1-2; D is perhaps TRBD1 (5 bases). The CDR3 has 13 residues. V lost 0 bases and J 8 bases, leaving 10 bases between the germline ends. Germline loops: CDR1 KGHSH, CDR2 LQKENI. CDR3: CASSPPFRTGYTF. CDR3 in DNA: TGTGCCAGCTCACCACCGTTCCGGACAGGCTACACCTTC.

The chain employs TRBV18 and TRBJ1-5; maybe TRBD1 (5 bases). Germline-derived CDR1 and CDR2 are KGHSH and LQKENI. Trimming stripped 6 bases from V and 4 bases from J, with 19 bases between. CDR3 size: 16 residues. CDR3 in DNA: TGTGCCAGCTCCCCCGACAGATCGGGCTTAAATCAGCCCCAGCATTTT. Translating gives CASSPDRSGLNQPQHF.

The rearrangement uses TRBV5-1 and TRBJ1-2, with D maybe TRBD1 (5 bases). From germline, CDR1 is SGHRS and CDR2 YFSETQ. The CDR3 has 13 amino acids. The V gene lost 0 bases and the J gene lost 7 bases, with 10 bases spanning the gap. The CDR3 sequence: CASSLGAGFGYTF. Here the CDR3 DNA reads TGCGCCAGCAGCTTGGGGGCAGGGTTTGGCTACACCTTC.

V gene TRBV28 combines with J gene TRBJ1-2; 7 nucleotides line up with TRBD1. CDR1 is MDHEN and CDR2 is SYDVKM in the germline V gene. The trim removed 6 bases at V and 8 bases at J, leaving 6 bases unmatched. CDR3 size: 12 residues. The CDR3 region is CASRTWDSGYTF. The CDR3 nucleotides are TGTGCCAGCAGAACTTGGGACAGCGGCTACACCTTC.